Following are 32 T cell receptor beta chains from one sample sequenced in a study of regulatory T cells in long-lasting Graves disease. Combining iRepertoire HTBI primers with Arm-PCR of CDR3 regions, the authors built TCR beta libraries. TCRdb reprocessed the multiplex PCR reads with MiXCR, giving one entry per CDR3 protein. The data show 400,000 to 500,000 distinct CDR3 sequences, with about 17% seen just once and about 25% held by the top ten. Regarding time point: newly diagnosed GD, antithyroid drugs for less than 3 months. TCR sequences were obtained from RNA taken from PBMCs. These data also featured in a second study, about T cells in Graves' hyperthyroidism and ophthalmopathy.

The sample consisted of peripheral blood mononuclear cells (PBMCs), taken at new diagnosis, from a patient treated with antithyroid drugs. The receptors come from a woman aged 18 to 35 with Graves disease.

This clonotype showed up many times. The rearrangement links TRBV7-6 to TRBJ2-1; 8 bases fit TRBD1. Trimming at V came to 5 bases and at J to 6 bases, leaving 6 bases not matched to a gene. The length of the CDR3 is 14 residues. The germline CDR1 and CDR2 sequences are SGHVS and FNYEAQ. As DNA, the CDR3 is TGTGCCAGCAGCCCCTTAGACAGGGGCAATGAGCAGTTCTTC. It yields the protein CASSPLDRGNEQFF. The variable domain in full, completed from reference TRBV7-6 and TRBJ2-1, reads GAGVSQSPRYKVTKRGQDVALRCDPISGHVSLYWYRQALGQGPEFLTYFNYEAQQDKSGLPNDRFSAERPEGSISTLTIQRTEQRDSAMYRCASSPLDRGNEQFFGPGTRLTVL.

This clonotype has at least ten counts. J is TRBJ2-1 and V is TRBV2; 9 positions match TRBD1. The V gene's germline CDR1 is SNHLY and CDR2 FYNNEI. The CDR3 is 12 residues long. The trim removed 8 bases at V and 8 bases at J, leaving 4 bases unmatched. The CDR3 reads CASVTGGDEQFF. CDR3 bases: TGTGCCAGCGTGACAGGGGGGGATGAGCAGTTCTTC.

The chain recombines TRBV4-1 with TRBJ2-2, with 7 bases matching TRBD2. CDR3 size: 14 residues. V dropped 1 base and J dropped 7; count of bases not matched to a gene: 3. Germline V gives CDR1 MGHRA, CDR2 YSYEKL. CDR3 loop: CASSQGTRIGELFF. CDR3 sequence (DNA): TGCGCCAGCAGCCAAGGGACTAGAATCGGGGAGCTGTTTTTT.

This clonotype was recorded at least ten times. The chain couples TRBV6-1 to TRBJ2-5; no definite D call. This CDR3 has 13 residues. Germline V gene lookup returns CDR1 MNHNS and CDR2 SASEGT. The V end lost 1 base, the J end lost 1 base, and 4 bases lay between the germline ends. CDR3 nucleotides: TGTGCCAGCAGTGAAGACGGCCAAGAGACCCAGTACTTC. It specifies CASSEDGQETQYF.

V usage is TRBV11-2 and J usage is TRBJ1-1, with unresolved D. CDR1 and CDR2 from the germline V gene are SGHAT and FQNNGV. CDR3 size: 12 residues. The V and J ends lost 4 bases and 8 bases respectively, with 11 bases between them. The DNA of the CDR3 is TGTGCCAGCAGCTATTCTAGGGCGGAAGCTTTCTTT. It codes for CASSYSRAEAFF.

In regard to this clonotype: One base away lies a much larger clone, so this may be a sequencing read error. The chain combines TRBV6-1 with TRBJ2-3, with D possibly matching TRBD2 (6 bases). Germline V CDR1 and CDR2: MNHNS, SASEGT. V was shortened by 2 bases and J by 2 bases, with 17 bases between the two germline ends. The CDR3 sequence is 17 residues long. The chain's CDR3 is CASSELVGGGNTDTQYF. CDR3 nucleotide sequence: TGTGCCAGCAGTGAATTAGTGGGAGGTGGGAACACAGATACGCAGTATTTT.

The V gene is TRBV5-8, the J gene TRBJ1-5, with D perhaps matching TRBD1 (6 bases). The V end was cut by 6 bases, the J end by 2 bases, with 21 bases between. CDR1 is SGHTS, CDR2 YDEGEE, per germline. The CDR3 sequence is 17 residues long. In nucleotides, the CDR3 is TGTGCCAGCATATACCGTGGGGGCGCCGATGGCAATCAGCCCCAGCATTTT. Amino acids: CASIYRGGADGNQPQHF.

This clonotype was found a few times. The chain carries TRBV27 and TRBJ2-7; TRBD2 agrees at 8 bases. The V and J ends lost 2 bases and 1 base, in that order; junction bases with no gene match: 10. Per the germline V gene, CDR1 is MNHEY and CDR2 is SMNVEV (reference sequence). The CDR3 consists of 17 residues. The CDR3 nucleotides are TGTGCCAGCAGTTTAACGCAAGCGGGAGTTCAATCCTACGAGCAGTACTTC. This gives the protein CASSLTQAGVQSYEQYF.

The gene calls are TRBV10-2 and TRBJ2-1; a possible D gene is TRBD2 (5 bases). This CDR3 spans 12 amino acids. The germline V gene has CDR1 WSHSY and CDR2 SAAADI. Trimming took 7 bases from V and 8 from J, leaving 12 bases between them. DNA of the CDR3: TGCGCCAGCACATTCGGGATGGATGAGCAGTTCTTC. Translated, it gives CASTFGMDEQFF.

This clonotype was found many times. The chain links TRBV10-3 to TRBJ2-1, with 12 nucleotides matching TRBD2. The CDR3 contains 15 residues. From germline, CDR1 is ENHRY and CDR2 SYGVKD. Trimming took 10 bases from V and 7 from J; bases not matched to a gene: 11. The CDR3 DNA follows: TGTGCCACCACTGGAACTAGCGGGAGGAGTAATGAGCAGTTCTTC. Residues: CATTGTSGRSNEQFF.

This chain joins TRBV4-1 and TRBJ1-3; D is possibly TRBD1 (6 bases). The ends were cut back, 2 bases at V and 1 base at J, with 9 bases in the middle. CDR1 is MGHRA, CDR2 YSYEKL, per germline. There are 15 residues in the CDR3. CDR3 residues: CASSQPGQSGNTIYF. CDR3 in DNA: TGCGCCAGCAGCCAACCGGGACAATCTGGAAACACCATATATTTT.

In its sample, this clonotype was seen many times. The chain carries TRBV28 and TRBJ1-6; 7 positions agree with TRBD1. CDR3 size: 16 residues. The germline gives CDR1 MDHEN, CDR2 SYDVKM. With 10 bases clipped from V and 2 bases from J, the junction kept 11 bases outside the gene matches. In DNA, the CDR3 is TGTGCCACCTCCCTCCAGACAGGGACCTATAATTCACCCCTCCACTTT. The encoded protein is CATSLQTGTYNSPLHF.

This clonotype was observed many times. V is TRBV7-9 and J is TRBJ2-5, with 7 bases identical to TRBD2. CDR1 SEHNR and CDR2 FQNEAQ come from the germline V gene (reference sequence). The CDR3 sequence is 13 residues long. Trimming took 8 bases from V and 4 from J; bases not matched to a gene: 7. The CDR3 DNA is TGTGCCAGCGTAGAAGGGAGGGTAGAGACCCAGTACTTC. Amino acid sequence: CASVEGRVETQYF.

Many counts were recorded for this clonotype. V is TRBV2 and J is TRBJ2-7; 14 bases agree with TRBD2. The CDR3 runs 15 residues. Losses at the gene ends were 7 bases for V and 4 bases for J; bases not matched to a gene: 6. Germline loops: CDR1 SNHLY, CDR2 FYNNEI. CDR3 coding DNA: TGTGCCAGCAAACCGGGACTAGCGGGAGCATACGAGCAGTACTTC. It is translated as CASKPGLAGAYEQYF.

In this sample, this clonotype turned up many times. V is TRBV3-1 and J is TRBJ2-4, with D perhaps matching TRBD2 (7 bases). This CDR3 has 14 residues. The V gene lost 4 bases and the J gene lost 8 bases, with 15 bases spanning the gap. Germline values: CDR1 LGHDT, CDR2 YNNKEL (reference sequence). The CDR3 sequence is CASSPGGRGHIQYF. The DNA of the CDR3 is TGTGCCAGCAGCCCGGGGGGTCGGGGGCACATTCAGTACTTC.

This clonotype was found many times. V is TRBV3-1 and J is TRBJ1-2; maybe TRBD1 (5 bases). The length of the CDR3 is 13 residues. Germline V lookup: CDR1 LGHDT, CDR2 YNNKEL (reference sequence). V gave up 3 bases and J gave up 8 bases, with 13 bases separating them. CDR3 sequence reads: CASSHRGVEGYTF. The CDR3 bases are TGTGCCAGCAGCCACCGAGGGGTAGAGGGCTACACCTTC.

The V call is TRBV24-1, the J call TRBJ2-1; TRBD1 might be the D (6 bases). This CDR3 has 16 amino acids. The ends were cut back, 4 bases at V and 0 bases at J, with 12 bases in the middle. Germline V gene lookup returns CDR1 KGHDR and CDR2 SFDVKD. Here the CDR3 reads CATSDRAGASYNEQFF. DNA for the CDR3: TGTGCCACCAGTGACCGCGCAGGGGCCTCCTACAATGAGCAGTTCTTC.

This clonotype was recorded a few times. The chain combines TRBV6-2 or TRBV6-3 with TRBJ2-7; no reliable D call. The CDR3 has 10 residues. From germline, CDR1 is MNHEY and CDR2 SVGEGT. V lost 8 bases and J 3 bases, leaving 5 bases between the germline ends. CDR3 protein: CASLDYEQYF. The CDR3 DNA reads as TGTGCCAGCCTGGACTACGAGCAGTACTTC.

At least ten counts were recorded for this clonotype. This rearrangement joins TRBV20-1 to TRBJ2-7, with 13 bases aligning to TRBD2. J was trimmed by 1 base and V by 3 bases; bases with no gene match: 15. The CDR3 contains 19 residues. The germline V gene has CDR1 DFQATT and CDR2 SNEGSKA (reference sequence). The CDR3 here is CSASSRLAGGRGPSYEQYF. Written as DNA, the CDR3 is TGCAGTGCTAGCTCACGACTAGCGGGAGGACGGGGACCTTCCTACGAGCAGTACTTC.

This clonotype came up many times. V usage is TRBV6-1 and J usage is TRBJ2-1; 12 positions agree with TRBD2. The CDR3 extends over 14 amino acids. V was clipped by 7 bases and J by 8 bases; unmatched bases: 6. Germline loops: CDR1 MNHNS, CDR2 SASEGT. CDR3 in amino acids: CASIGLAGTHEQFF. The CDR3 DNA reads TGTGCCAGCATTGGACTAGCGGGAACGCATGAGCAGTTCTTC.

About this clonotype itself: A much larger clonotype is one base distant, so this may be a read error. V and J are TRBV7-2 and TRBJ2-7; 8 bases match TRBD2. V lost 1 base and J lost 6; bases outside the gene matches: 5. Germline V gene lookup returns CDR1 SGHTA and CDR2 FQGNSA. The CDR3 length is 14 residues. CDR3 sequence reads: CASSLVGTRGEQYF. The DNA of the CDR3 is TGTGCCAGCAGCTTAGTTGGGACTAGAGGCGAGCAGTACTTC.

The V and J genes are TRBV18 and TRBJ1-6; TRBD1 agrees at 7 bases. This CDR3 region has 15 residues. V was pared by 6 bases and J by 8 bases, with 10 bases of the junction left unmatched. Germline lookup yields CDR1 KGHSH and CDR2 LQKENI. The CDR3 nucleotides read TGTGCCAGCTCGTCCTCCGGGACAGAAGATTCACCCCTCCACTTT. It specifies CASSSSGTEDSPLHF.

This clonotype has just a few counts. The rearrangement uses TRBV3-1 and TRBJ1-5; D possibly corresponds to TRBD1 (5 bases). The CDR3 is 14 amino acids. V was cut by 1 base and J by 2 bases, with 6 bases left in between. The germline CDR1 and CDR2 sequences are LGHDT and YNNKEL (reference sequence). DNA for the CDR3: TGTGCCAGCAGCCAAGCGGGGGGCAATCAGCCCCAGCATTTT. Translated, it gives CASSQAGGNQPQHF. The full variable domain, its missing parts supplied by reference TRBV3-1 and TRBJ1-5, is DTAVSQTPKYLVTQMGNDKSIKCEQNLGHDTMYWYKQDSKKFLKIMFSYNNKELIINETVPNRFSPKSPDKAHLNLHINSLELGDSAVYFCASSQAGGNQPQHFGDGTRLSIL.

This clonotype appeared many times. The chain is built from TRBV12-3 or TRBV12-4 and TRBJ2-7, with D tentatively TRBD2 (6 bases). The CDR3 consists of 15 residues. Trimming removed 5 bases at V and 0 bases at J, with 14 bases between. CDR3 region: CASSPLLATSYEQYF. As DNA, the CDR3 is TGTGCCAGCAGTCCCCTGCTAGCGACCTCCTACGAGCAGTACTTC.

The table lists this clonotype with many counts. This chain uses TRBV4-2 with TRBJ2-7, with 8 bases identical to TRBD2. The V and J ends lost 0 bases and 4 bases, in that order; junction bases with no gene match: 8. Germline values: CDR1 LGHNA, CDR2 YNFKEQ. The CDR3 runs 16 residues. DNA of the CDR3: TGTGCCAGCAGCCAAGAGAACTCACTAGCGGTTTACGAGCAGTACTTC. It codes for CASSQENSLAVYEQYF.

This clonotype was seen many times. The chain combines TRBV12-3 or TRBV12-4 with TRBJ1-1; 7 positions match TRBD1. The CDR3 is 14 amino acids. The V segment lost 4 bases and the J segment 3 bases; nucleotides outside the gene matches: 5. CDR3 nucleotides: TGTGCCAGCAGTTCGACAGGGCTTCACACTGAAGCTTTCTTT. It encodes CASSSTGLHTEAFF.

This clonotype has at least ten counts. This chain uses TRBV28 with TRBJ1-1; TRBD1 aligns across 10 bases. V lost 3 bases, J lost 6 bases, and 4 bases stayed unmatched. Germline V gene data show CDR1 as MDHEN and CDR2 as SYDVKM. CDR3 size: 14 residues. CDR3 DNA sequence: TGTGCCAGCAGTTTCCGGGACAGGGGCTCTGAAGCTTTCTTT. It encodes CASSFRDRGSEAFF.

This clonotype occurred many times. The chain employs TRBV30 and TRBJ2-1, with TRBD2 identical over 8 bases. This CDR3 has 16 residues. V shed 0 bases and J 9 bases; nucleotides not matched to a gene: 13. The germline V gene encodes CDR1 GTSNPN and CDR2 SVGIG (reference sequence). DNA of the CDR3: TGTGCCTGGAGTGTACAGTCATACCAGCGGGAGAGTGAGCAGTTCTTC. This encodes CAWSVQSYQRESEQFF. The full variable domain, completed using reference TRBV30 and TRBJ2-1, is SQTIHQWPATLVQPVGSPLSLECTVEGTSNPNLYWYRQAAGRGLQLLFYSVGIGQISSEVPQNLSASRPQDRQFILSSKKLLLSDSGFYLCAWSVQSYQRESEQFFGPGTRLTVL.

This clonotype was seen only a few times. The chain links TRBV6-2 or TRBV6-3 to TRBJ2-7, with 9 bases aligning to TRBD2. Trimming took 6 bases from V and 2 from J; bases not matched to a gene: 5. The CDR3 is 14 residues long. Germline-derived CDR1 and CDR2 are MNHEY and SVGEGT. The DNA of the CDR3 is TGTGCCAGCAGCCAAGCGGGAGGCCCCTACGAGCAGTACTTC. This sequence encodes CASSQAGGPYEQYF.

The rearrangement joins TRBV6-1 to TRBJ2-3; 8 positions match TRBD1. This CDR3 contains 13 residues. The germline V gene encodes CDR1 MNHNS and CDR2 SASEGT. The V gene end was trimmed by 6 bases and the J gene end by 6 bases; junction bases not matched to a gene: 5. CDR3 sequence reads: CASRQTGVDTQYF. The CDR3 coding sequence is TGTGCCAGCAGACAGACAGGGGTTGATACGCAGTATTTT.

The chain's CDR3 is CASSRDDGTGANQPQHF. CDR3 coding DNA: TGCGCCAGCAGCCGAGACGACGGGACGGGTGCCAATCAGCCCCAGCATTTT. The chain uses TRBV4-1 and TRBJ1-5; D is perhaps TRBD1 (5 bases). The CDR3 is 17 amino acids. From germline, CDR1 is MGHRA and CDR2 YSYEKL. V dropped 4 bases and J dropped 3 bases, with 19 bases sitting between them.

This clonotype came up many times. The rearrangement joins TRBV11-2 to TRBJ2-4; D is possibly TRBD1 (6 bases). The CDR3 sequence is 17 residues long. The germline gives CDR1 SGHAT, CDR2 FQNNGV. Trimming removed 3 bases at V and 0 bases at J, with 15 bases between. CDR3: CASSLGHSLLAKNIQYF. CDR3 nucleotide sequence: TGTGCCAGCAGCTTGGGACACTCTCTCCTAGCCAAAAACATTCAGTACTTC.